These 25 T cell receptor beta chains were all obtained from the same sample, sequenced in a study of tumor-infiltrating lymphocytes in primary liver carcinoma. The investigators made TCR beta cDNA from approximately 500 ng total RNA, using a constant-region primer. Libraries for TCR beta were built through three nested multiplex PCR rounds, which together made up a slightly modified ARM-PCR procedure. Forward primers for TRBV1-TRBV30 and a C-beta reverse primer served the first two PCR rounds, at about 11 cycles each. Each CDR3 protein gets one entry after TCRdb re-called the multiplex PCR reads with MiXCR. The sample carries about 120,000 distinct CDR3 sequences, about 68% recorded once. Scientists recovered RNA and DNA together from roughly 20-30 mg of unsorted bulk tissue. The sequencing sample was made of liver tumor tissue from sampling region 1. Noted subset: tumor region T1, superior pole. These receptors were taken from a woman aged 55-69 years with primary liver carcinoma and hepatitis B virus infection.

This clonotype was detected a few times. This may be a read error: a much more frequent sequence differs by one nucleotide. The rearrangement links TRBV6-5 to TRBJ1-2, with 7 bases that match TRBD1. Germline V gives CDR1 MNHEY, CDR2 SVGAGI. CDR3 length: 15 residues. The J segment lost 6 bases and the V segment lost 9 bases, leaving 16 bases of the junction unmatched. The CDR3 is CASTQKLTGTDGYTF. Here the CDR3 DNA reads TGTGCCAGTACCCAGAAGTTGACAGGGACGGATGGCTACACCTTC.

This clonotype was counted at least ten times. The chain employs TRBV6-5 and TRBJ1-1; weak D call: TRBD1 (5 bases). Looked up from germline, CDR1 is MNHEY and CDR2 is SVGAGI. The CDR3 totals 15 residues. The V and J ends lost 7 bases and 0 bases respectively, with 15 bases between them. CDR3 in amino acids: CASTRQKTMNTEAFF. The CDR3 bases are TGTGCCAGCACCAGACAGAAAACCATGAACACTGAAGCTTTCTTT.

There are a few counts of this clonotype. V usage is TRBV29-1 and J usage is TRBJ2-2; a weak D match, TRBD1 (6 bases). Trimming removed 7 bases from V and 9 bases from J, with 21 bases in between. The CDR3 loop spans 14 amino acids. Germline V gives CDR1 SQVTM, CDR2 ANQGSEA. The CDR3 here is CSATGLLNIRELFF. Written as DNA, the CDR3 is TGCAGCGCAACAGGGCTTCTGAACATCCGGGAGCTGTTTTTT.

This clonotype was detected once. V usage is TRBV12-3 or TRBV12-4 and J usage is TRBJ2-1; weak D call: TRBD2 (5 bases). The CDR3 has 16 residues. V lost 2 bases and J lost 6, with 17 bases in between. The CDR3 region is CASSLSGARACNEQFF. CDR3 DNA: TGTGCCAGCAGTTTAAGTGGCGCGAGGGCTTGCAATGAGCAGTTCTTC.

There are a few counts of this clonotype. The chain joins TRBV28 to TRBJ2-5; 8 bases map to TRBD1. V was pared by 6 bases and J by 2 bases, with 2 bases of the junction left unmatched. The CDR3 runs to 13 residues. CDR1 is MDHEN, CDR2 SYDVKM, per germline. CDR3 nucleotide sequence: TGTGCCAGCAGGGGGACAGGTCAAGAGACCCAGTACTTC. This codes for CASRGTGQETQYF.

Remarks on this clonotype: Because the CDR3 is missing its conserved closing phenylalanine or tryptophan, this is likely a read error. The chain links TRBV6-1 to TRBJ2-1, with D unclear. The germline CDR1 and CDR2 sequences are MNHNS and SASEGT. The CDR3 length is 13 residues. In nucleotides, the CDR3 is TGTGCCAGCTGTGAATTGAGGTGGAATGAGCAGTTCTTA. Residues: CASCELRWNEQFL.

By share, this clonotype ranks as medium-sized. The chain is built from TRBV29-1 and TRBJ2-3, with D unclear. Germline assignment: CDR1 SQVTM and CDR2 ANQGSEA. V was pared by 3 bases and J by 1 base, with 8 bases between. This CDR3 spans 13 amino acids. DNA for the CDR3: TGCAGCGTTGACGGTGGAGGCACAGATACGCAGTATTTT. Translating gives CSVDGGGTDTQYF.

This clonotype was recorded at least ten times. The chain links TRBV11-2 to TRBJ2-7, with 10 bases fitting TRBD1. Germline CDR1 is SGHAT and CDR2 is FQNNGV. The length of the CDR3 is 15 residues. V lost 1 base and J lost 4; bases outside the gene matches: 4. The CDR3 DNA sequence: TGTGCCAGCAGCTTAGCCGGGACAGGGGAGTACGAGCAGTACTTC. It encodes CASSLAGTGEYEQYF. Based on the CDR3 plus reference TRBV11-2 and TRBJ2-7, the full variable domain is EAGVAQSPRYKIIEKRQSVAFWCNPISGHATLYWYQQILGQGPKLLIQFQNNGVVDDSQLPKDRFSAERLKGVDSTLKIQPAKLEDSAVYLCASSLAGTGEYEQYFGPGTRLTVT.

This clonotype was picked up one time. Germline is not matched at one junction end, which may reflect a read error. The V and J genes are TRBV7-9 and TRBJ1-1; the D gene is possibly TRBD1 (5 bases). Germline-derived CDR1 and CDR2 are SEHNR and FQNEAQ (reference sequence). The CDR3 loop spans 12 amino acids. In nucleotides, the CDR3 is TGTGCCAGCAGCTTTGGGGCAGTTGAAGTTTTCTTT. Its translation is CASSFGAVEVFF.

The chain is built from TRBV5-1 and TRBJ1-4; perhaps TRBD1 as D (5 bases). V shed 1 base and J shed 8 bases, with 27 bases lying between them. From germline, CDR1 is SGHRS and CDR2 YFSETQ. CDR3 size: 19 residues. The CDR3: CASSLLLERHGTVAEKLFF. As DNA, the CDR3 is TGCGCCAGCAGCTTGCTCCTCGAAAGACACGGGACGGTAGCGGAAAAACTGTTTTTT. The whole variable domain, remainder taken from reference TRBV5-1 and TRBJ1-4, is KAGVTQTPRYLIKTRGQQVTLSCSPISGHRSVSWYQQTPGQGLQFLFEYFSETQRNKGNFPGRFSGRQFSNSRSEMNVSTLELGDSALYLCASSLLLERHGTVAEKLFFGSGTQLSVL.

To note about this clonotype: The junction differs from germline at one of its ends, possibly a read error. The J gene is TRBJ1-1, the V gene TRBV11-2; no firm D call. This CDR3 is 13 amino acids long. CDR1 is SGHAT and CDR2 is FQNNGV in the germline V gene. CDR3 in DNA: TGTGCCAGCAACCCTAGTTTGAACACTGAAGCTATCTTT. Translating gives CASNPSLNTEAIF.

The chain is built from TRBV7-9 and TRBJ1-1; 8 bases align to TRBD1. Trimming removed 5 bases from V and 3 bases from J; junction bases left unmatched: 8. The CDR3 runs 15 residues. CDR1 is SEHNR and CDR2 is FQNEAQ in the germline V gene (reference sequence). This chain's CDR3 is CASSVGQGGDTEAFF. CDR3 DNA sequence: TGTGCCAGCAGCGTAGGACAGGGAGGGGACACTGAAGCTTTCTTT.

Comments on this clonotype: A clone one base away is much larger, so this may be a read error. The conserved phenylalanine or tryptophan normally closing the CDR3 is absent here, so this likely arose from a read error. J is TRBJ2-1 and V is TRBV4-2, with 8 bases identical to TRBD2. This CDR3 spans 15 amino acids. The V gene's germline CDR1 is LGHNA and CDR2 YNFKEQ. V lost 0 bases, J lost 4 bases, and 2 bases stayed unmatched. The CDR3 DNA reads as TGTGCCAGCAGCCAAGATTCTAGCGGGTACAATGAGCAGTTCCTC. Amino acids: CASSQDSSGYNEQFL.

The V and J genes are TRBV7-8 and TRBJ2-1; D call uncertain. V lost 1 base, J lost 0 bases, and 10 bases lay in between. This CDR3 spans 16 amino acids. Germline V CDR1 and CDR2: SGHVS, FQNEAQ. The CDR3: CASSLDSISSYNEQFF. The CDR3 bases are TGTGCCAGCAGCTTAGATTCTATCTCCTCCTACAATGAGCAGTTCTTC. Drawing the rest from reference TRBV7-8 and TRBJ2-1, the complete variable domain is GAGVSQSPRYKVAKRGQDVALRCDPISGHVSLFWYQQALGQGPEFLTYFQNEAQLDKSGLPSDRFFAERPEGSVSTLKIQRTQQEDSAVYLCASSLDSISSYNEQFFGPGTRLTVL.

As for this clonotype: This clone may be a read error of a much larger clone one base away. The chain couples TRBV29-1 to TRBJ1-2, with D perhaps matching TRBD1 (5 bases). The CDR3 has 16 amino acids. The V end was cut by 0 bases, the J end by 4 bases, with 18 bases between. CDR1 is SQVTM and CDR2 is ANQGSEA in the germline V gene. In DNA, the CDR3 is TGCAGCGTTGAAGAGTCGGTGCAGGGAGGATCCTATGGCTACACCTTC. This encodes CSVEESVQGGSYGYTF.

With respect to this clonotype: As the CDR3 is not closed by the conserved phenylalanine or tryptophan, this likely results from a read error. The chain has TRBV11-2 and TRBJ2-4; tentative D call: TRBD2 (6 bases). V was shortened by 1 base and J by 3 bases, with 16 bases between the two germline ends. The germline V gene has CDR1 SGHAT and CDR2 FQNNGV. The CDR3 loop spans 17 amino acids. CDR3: CASSLVEGMGVKNIQYL. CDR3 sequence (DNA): TGTGCCAGCAGCTTAGTGGAGGGGATGGGCGTCAAAAACATTCAGTACTTA.

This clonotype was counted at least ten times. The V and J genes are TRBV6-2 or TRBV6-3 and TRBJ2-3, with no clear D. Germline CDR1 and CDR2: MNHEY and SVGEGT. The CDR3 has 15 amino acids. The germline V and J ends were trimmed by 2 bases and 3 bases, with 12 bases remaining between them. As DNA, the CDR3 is TGTGCCAGCAGTTACCCCCTAGAGAGGACAGATACGCAGTATTTT. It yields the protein CASSYPLERTDTQYF.

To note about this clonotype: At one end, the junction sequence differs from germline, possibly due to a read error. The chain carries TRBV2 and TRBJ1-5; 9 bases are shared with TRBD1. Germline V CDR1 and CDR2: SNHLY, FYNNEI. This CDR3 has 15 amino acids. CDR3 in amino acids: CASSPTGGSNQHQHF. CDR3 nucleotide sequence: TGTGCCAGCAGTCCGACAGGGGGAAGCAATCAGCACCAGCATTTT. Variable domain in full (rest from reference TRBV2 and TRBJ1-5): EPEVTQTPSHQVTQMGQEVILRCVPISNHLYFYWYRQILGQKVEFLVSFYNNEISEKSEIFDDQFSVERPDGSNFTLKIRSTKLEDSAMYFCASSPTGGSNQHQHFGDGTRLSIL.

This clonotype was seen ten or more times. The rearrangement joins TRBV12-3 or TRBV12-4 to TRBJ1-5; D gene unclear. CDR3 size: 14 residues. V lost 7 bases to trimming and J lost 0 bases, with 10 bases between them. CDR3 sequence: CASTPSGSNQPQHF. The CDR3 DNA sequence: TGTGCCAGCACCCCGTCGGGTAGCAATCAGCCCCAGCATTTT.

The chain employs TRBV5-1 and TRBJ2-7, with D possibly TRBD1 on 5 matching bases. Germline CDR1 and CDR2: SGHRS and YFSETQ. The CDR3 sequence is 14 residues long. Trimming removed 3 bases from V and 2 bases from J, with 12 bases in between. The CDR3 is CASSYDDSAYEQYF. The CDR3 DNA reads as TGCGCCAGCAGCTACGACGACAGTGCCTACGAGCAGTACTTC.

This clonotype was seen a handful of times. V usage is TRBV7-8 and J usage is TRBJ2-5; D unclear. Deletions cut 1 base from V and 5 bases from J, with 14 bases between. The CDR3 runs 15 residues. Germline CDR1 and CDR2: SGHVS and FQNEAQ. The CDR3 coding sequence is TGTGCCAGCAGCTTAGTCGGGTTCAGTGGGGAGACCCAGTACTTC. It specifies CASSLVGFSGETQYF.

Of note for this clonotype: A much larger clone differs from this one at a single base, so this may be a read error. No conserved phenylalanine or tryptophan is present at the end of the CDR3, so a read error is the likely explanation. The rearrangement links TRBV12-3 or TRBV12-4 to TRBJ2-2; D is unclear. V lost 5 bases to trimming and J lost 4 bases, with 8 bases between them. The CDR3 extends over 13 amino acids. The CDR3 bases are TGTGCCAGCAGTCCATATCCCACCGGGGAGCTGTTTTTG. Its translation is CASSPYPTGELFL.

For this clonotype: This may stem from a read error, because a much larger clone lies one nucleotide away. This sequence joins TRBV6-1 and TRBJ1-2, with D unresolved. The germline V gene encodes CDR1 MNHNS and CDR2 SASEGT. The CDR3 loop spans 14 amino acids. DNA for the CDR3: TGTGCCTGCAGATTTGGCAGCACTAACTATGGCTACACCTTC. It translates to CACRFGSTNYGYTF.

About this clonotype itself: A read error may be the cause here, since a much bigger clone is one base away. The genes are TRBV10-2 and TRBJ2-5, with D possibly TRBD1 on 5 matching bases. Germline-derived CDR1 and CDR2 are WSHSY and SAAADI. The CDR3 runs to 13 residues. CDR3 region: CASSEPGKETQCF. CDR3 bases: TGCGCCAGCAGTGAGCCAGGGAAAGAGACCCAGTGCTTC.

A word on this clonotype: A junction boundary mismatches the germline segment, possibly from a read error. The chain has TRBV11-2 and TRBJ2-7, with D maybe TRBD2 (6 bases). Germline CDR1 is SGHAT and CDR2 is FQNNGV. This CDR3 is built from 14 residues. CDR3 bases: TGTGACAGCAGTCGGTTAGCGGACCCCTACGAGCAGTACTTC. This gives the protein CDSSRLADPYEQYF.